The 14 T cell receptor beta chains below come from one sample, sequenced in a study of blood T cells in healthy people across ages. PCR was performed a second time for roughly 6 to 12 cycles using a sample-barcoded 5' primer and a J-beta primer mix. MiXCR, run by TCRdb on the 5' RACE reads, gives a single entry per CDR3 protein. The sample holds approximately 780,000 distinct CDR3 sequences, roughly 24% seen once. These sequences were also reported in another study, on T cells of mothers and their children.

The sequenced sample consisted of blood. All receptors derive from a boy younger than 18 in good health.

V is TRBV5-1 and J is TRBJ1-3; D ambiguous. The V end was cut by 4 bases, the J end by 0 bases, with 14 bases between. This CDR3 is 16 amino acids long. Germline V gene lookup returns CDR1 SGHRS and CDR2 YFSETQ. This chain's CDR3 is CASSPDLTFSGNTIYF. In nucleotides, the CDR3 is TGCGCCAGCAGCCCGGATTTGACGTTCTCTGGAAACACCATATATTTT.

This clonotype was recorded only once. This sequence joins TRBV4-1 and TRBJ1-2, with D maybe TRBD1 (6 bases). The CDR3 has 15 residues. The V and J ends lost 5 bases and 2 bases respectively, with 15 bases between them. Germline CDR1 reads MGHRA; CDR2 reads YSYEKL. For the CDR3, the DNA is TGCGCCAGCAGCTGGAGGACAGTATGGAACTATGGCTACACCTTC. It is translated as CASSWRTVWNYGYTF.

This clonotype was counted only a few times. CDR3 amino acids: CASSEFPNNQPQHF. Here the CDR3 DNA reads TGTGCCAGCAGTGAATTCCCAAACAATCAGCCCCAGCATTTT. The rearrangement links TRBV6-1 to TRBJ1-5; no clear D. The ends were cut back, 2 bases at V and 3 bases at J, with 8 bases in the middle. This CDR3 has 14 amino acids. Germline loops: CDR1 MNHNS, CDR2 SASEGT.

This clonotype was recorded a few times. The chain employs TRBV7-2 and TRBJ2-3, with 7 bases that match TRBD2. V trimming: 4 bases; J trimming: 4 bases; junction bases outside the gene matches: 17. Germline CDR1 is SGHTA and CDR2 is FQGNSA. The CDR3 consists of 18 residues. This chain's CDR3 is CASSSRTSSFVGADTQYF. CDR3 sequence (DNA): TGTGCCAGCAGCTCCCGGACTAGTTCGTTCGTTGGTGCAGATACGCAGTATTTT.

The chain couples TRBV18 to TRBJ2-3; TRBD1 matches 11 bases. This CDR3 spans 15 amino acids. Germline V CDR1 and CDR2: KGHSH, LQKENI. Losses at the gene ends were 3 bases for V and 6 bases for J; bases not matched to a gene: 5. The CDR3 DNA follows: TGTGCCAGCTCACCGGGACAGGGGGTGTTCGATACGCAGTATTTT. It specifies CASSPGQGVFDTQYF.

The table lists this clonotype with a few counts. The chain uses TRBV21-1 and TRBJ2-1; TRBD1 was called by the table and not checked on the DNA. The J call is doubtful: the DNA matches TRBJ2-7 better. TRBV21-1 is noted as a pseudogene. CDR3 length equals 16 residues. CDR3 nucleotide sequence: TGTGCCAGCAGCAAAGAGGGACAGGGGGCAATCAACGAGCAGTACTTC. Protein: CASSKEGQGAINEQYF.

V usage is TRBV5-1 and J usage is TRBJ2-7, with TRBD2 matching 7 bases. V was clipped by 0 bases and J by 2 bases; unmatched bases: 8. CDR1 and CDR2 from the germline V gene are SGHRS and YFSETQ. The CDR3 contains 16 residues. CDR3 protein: CASSLGLAAGTYEQYF. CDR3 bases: TGCGCCAGCAGCTTGGGGCTAGCGGCAGGAACCTACGAGCAGTACTTC.

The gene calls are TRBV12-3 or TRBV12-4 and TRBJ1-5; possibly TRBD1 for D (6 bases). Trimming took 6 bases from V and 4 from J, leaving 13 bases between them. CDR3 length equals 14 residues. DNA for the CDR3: TGTGCCAGCAGGGACAGACGGGGGAATCAGCCCCAGCATTTT. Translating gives CASRDRRGNQPQHF.

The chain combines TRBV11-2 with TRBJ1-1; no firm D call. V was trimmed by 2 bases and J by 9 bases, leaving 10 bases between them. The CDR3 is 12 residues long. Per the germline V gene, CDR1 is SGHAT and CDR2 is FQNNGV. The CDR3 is CASSLYGDKAFF. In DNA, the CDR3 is TGTGCCAGCAGCTTATATGGAGACAAAGCTTTCTTT.

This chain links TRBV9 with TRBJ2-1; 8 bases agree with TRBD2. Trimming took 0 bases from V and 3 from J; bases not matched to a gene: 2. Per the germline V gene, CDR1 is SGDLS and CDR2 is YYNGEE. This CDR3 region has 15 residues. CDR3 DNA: TGTGCCAGCAGCGTAGTCGGGGGGGACTACAATGAGCAGTTCTTC. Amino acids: CASSVVGGDYNEQFF. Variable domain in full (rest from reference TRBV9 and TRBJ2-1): DSGVTQTPKHLITATGQRVTLRCSPRSGDLSVYWYQQSLDQGLQFLIQYYNGEERAKGNILERFSAQQFPDLHSELNLSSLELGDSALYFCASSVVGGDYNEQFFGPGTRLTVL.

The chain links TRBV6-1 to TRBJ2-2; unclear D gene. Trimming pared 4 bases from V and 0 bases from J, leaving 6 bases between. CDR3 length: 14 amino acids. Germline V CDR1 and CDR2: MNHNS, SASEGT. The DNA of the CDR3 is TGTGCCAGCAGTGTTCGGGCGAACACCGGGGAGCTGTTTTTT. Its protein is CASSVRANTGELFF.

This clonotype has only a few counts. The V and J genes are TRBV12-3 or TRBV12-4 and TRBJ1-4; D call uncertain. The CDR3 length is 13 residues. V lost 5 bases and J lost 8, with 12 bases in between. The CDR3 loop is CASSQTLSEKLFF. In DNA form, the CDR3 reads TGTGCCAGCAGTCAGACCCTCAGCGAAAAACTGTTTTTT.

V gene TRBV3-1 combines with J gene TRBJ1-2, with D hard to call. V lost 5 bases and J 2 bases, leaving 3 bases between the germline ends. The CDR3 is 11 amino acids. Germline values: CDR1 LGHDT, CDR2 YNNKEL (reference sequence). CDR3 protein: CASSKNYGYTF. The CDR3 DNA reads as TGTGCCAGCAGCAAGAACTATGGCTACACCTTC.

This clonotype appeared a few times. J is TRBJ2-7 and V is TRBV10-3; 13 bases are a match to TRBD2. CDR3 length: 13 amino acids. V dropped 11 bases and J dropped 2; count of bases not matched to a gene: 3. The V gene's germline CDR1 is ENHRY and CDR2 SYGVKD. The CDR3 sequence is CAAGLAGAYEQYF. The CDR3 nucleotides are TGTGCCGCAGGACTAGCGGGGGCCTACGAGCAGTACTTC.